This is a list of T cell receptor beta chains from one sample in a study of T cells after posttransplantation cyclophosphamide. Sequencing was performed with immunoSEQ multiplex PCR; in TCRdb, only in-frame clones are kept and a portion is missing. The data show tens of thousands of clones, 86% seen once. The sequenced sample was PBMCs. All receptors come from a man aged 30 to 45 with a blood cancer, CMV-positive, and with a related stem cell donor. CDR3s include the opening cysteine and the closing phenylalanine or tryptophan. Fields, in order: D gene, J gene, V gene, clone size, CDR3 protein, CDR3 DNA. D genes are given only for firm matches. Clone sizes are given selectively: once, few, many, or a class where the clone is expanded.

.	TRBJ2-1	TRBV7-2	.	CASSRGNEQFF	TGTGCCAGCAGCCGCGGCAATGAGCAGTTCTTC
.	TRBJ1-1	TRBV14	.	CASSHRQLNTEAFF	TGTGCCAGCAGCCACCGACAGCTGAACACTGAAGCTTTCTTT
TRBD1	TRBJ1-1	TRBV5-1	.	CASTRPGQGAIEAFF	TGCGCCAGCACTCGACCGGGACAGGGGGCGATTGAAGCTTTCTTT
.	TRBJ2-3	TRBV28	.	CASSLIASSVSTDTQYF	TGTGCCAGCAGTTTAATAGCCTCCTCGGTTAGCACAGATACGCAGTATTTT
TRBD1	TRBJ2-7	TRBV5-6	.	CASSPTGGSSYEQYF	TGTGCCAGCAGTCCAACAGGGGGTAGTTCCTACGAGCAGTACTTC
.	TRBJ1-1	TRBV6-4	.	CASSVSVNTEAFF	TGTGCCAGCAGTGTGAGTGTGAACACTGAAGCTTTCTTT
.	TRBJ2-1	TRBV9	.	CASRRAADNEQFF	TGTGCCAGCAGGCGGGCGGCAGACAATGAGCAGTTCTTC
.	TRBJ2-3	TRBV7-6	once	CASSSGRDTQYF	TGTGCCAGCAGCTCAGGCCGCGATACGCAGTATTTT
.	TRBJ2-6	TRBV27	.	CASSFLASALSGANVLTF	TGTGCCAGCAGTTTCTTGGCTAGCGCCCTCTCTGGGGCCAACGTCCTGACTTTC
.	TRBJ1-2	TRBV7-9	.	CASSLRTGRGYTF	TGTGCCAGCAGCTTAAGAACAGGGCGAGGCTACACCTTC